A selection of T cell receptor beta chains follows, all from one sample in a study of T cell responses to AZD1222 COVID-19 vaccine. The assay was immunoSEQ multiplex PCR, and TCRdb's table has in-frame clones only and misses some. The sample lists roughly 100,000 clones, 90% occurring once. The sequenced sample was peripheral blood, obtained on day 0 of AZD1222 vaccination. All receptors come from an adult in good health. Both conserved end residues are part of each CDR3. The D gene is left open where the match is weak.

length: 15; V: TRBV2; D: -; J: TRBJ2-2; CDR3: CASVRERTTTGELFF
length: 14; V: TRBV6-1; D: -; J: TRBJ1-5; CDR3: CASSEEGSHQPQHF
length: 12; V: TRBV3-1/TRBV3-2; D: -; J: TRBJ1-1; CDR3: CASSQDGQEAFF
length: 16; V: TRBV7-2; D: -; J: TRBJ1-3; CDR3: CASSLRQGSSGNTIYF
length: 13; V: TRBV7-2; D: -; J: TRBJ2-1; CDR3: CASSLDAGNEQFF
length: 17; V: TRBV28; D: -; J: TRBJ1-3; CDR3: CASSRRWGRGSGNTIYF
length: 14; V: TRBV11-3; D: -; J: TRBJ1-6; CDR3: CASSLTGYGSPLHF
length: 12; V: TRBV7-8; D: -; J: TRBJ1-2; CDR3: CASSLGLYGYTF
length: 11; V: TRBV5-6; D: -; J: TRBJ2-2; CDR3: CATQGTGELFF
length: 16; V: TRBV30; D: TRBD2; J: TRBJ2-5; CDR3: CAWSSWTSGGGEIQYF
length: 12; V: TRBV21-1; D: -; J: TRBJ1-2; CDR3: CASGGLAYGYTF
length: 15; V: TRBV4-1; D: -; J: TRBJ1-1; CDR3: CASSYRLNLNTEAFF
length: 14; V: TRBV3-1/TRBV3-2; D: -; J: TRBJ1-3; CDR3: CASSQAYSGNTIYF
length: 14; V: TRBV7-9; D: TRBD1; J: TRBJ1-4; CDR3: CASSPWGRGLELFF
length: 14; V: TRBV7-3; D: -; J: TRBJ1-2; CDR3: CASSLNSAGNGYTF
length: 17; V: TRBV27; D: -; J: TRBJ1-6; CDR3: CASSLWTGSSYNSPLHF
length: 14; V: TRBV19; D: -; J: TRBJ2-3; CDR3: CASSIMGSTDTQYF
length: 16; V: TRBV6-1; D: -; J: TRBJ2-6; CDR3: CASSERKATGANVLTF
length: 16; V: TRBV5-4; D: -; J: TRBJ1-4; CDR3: CASSSGTDTTNEKLFF
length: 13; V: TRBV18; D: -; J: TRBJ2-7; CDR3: CASSPQATYEQYF
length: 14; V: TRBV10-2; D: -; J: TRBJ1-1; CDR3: CASGSTGPGTEAFF
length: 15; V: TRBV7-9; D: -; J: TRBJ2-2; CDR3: CASSLGGRLAGELFF
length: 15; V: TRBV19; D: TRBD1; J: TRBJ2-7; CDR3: CASSSDRESSYEQYF
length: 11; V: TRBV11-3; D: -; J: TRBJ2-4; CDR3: CASGEKNIQYF
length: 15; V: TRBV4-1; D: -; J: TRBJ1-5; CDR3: CASSPYTGGNQPQHF
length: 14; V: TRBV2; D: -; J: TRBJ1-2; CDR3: CASSDPGGVGGYTF
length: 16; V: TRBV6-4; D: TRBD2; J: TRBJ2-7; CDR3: CASSDRDYKFSYEQYF
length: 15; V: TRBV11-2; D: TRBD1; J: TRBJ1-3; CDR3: CASSTVQGTGNTIYF
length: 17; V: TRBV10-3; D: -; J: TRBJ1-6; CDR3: CAISQFVWGSQNSPLHF
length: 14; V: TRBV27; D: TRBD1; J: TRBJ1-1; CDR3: CASSSGTGVLVAFF
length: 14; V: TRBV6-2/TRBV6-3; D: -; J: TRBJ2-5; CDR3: CASSYWGGQETQYF
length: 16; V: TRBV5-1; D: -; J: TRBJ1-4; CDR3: CASSPDWPGEAEKLFF
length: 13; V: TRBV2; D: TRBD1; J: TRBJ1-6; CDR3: CATKGTGVSPLHF
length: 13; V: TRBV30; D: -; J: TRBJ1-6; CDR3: CAWSGGKNSPLHF
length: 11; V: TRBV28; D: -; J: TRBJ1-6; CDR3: CASAQNSPLHF
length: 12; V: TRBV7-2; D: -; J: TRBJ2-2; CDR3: CASSLGTGELFF
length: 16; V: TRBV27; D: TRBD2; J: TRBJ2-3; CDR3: CASSLVSSGGTDTQYF
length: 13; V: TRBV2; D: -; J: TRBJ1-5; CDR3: CASRGSSNQPQHF
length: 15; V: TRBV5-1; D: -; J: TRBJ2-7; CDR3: CASSLVQAASYEQYF
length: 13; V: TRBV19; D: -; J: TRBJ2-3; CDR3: CASFNRDSGRRYF
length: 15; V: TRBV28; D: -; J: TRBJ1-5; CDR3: CASSLQAGNNQPQHF
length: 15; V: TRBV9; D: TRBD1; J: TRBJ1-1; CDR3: CASSAQTGVNTEAFF
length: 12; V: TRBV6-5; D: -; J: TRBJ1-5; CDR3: CASNPHNQPQHF
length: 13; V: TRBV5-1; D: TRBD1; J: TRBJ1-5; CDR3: CASSIQGDQPQHF
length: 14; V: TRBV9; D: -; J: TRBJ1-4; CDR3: CASSVAATNEKLFF
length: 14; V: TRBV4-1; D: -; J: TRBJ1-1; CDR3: CASRGVLRNTEAFF
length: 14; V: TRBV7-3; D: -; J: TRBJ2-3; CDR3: CASSPGQRTDTQYF
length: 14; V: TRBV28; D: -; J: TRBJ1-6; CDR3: CASRLGGPNSPLHF
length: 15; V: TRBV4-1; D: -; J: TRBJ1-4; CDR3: CASSQVGREAEKLFF
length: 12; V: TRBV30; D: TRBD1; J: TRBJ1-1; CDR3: CAWSQGVGEAFF
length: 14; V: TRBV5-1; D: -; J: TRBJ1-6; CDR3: CASSLGTLVSPLHF
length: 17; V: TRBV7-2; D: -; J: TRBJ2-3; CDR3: CASSSPPGGGSTDTQYF
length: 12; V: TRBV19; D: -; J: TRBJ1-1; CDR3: CASSIEGYEAFF
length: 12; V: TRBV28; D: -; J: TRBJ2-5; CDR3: CASRGFQETQYF
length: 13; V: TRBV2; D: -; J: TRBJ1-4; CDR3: CASSGRALEKLFF
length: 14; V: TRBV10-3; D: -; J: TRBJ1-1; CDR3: CAISELGQNTEAFF
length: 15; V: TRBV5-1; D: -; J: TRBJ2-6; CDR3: CASSLVTSGANVLTF